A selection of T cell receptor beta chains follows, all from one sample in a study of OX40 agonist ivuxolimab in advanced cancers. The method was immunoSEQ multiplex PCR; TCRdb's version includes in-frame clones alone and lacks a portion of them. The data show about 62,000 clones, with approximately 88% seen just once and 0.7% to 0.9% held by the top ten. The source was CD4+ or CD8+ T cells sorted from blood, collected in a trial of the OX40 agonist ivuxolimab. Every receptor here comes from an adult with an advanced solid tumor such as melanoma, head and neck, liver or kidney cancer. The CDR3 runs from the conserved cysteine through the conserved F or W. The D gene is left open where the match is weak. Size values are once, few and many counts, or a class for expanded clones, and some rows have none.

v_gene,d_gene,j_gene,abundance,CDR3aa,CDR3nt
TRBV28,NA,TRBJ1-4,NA,CASTTGEVGSEKLFF,TGTGCCAGCACCACCGGAGAGGTGGGTAGTGAAAAACTGTTTTTT
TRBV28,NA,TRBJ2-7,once,CASSLGVPAYEQYF,TGTGCCAGCAGTTTGGGGGTTCCTGCCTACGAGCAGTACTTC
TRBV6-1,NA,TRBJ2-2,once,CASISRVNTGELFF,TGTGCCAGCATAAGCAGGGTGAACACCGGGGAGCTGTTTTTT
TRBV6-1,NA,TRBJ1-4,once,CATYTTGGVREKLFF,TGTGCCACCTACACAACCGGGGGGGTGAGAGAAAAACTGTTTTTT
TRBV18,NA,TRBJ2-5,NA,CASSPVISETQYF,TGTGCCAGCTCACCAGTTATTTCGGAGACCCAGTACTTC
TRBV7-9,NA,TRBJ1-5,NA,CASSLQGHNQPQHF,TGTGCCAGCAGCTTACAGGGCCACAATCAGCCCCAGCATTTT
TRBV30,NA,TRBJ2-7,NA,CAWSRAPYEQYF,TGTGCCTGGAGTCGGGCCCCCTACGAGCAGTACTTC
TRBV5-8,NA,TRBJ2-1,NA,CASSTGDFGPLNEQFF,TGTGCCAGCAGCACTGGGGACTTTGGGCCCCTGAATGAGCAGTTCTTC
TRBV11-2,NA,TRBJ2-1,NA,CASRPTRAGNEQFF,TGTGCCAGCAGGCCTACGAGGGCGGGGAATGAGCAGTTCTTC
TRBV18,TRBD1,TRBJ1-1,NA,CASSPMGQGGTEAFF,TGTGCCAGCTCACCTATGGGACAGGGGGGCACTGAAGCTTTCTTT
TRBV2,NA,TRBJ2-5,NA,CASIGGGGQETQYF,TGTGCCAGCATAGGGGGGGGAGGCCAAGAGACCCAGTACTTC
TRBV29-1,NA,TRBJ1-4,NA,CSVVRGTNEKLFF,TGCAGCGTTGTTAGGGGAACTAATGAAAAACTGTTTTTT
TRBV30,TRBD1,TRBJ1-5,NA,CAWSVGGWSNQPQHF,TGTGCCTGGAGTGTAGGGGGCTGGAGCAATCAGCCCCAGCATTTT
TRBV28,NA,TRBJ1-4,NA,CASSSSERATNEKLFF,TGTGCCAGCAGTTCATCAGAGCGTGCAACTAATGAAAAACTGTTTTTT
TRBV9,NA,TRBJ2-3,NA,CASSVVAGSTDTQYF,TGTGCCAGCAGCGTAGTGGCAGGGAGCACAGATACGCAGTATTTT
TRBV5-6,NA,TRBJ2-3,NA,CASSGGNGYTQYF,TGTGCCAGCAGCGGGGGTAATGGGTATACGCAGTATTTT
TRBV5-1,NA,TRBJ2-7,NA,CASSLASIYEQYF,TGCGCCAGCAGCTTGGCCTCGATCTACGAGCAGTACTTC
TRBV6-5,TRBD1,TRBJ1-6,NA,CASSYRDSYNSPLHF,TGTGCCAGCAGTTACCGGGACAGCTATAATTCACCCCTCCACTTT
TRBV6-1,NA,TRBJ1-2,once,CASTLDAPPGGYTF,TGTGCCAGCACTCTGGACGCACCGCCGGGGGGCTACACCTTC
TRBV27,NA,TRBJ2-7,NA,CASSLIGRAPYEQYF,TGTGCCAGCAGTTTAATAGGCAGGGCCCCCTACGAGCAGTACTTC
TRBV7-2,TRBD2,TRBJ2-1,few,CASSLRTSGTNEQFF,TGTGCCAGCAGCTTAAGAACTAGCGGGACCAATGAGCAGTTCTTC
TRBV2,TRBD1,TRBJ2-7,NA,CASKIRGPYEQYF,TGTGCCAGCAAGATAAGGGGGCCCTACGAGCAGTACTTC
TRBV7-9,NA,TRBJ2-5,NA,CASSLEGFRETQYF,TGTGCCAGCAGCTTGGAGGGGTTCAGAGAGACCCAGTACTTC
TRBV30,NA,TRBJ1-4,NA,CAWNRARDEKLFF,TGTGCCTGGAACAGGGCCAGAGATGAAAAACTGTTTTTT
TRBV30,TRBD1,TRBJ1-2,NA,CASSRQGPGYTF,TGTGCCTCCTCCAGACAGGGTCCTGGCTACACCTTC
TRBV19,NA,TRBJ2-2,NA,CASKVGPRDTGELFF,TGTGCCAGCAAGGTCGGCCCGCGGGACACCGGGGAGCTGTTTTTT
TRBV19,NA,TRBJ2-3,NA,CASSYKGLTDTQYF,TGTGCCAGTAGTTACAAGGGACTCACAGATACGCAGTATTTT
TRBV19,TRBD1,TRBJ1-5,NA,CASRGQGGQPQHF,TGTGCCAGTAGGGGACAGGGGGGACAGCCCCAGCATTTT
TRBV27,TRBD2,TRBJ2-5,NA,CASSLLPVAGGKTQYF,TGTGCCAGCAGTTTGCTCCCGGTAGCGGGTGGGAAGACCCAGTACTTC
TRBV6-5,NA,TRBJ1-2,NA,CASSYSRSGIAYGYTF,TGTGCCAGCAGTTACTCGAGGTCCGGGATCGCCTATGGCTACACCTTC
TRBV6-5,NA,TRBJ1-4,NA,CASSYSRGTNEKLFF,TGTGCCAGCAGTTACTCGCGTGGGACTAATGAAAAACTGTTTTTT
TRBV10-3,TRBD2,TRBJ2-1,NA,CAISVGLAGGDEQFF,TGTGCCATCAGTGTGGGGCTAGCGGGAGGCGATGAGCAGTTCTTC
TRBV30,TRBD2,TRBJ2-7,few,CAWSLDRGTGTSGRDYEQYF,TGTGCCTGGAGCCTCGACAGGGGCACCGGGACTAGCGGGAGGGATTACGAGCAGTACTTC
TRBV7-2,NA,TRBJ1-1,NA,CASSLQGDTEAFF,TGTGCCAGCAGCTTACAGGGTGACACTGAAGCTTTCTTT
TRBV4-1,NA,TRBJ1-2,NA,CASSGRGLNYGYTF,TGCGCCAGCAGCGGTAGGGGCCTAAACTATGGCTACACCTTC
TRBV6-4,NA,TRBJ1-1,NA,CASSGRNTEAFF,TGTGCCAGCAGTGGCAGGAACACTGAAGCTTTCTTT
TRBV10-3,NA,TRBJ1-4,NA,CAISGAPGAEKLFF,TGTGCCATCAGTGGAGCCCCGGGCGCGGAAAAACTGTTTTTT
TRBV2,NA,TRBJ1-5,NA,CASSERSGYQPQHF,TGTGCCAGCAGTGAGAGATCTGGTTATCAGCCCCAGCATTTT
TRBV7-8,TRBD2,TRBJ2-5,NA,CASSLVQGGGQETQYF,TGTGCCAGCAGCTTAGTGCAGGGCGGGGGGCAAGAGACCCAGTACTTC
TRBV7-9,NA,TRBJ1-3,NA,CASRTGPSGNTIYF,TGTGCCAGCAGGACAGGTCCGTCTGGAAACACCATATATTTT